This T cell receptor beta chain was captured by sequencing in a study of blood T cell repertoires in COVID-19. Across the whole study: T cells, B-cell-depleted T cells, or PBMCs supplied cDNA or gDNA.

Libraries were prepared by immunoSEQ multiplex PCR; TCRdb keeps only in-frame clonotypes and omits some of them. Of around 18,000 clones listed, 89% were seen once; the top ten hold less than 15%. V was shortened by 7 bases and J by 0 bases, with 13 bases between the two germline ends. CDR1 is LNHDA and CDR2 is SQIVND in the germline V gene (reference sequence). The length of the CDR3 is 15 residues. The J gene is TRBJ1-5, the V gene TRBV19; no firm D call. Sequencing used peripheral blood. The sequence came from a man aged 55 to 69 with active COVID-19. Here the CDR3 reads CASTPSDYSNQPQHF. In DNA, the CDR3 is TGTGCCAGTACCCCTTCGGACTATAGCAATCAGCCCCAGCATTTT. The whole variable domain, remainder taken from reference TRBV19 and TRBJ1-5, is DGGITQSPKYLFRKEGQNVTLSCEQNLNHDAMYWYRQDPGQGLRLIYYSQIVNDFQKGDIAEGYSVSREKKESFPLTVTSAQKNPTAFYLCASTPSDYSNQPQHFGDGTRLSIL.